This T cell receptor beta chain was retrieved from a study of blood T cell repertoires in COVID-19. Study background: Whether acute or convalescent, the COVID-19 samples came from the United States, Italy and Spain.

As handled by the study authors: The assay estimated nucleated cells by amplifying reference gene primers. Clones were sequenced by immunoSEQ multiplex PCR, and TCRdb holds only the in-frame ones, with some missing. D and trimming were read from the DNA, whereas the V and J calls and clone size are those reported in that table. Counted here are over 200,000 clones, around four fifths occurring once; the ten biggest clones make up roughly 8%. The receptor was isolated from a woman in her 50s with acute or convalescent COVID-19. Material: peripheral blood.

This chain's CDR3 is CASRKQGAQYNEQFF. For the CDR3, the DNA is TGTGCCAGTAGAAAACAGGGGGCCCAGTACAATGAGCAGTTCTTC. The chain joins TRBV19 to TRBJ2-1; TRBD1 matches at 9 bases. The CDR3 spans 15 residues. From germline, CDR1 is LNHDA and CDR2 SQIVND (reference sequence). V lost 6 bases and J lost 4; bases outside the gene matches: 7.